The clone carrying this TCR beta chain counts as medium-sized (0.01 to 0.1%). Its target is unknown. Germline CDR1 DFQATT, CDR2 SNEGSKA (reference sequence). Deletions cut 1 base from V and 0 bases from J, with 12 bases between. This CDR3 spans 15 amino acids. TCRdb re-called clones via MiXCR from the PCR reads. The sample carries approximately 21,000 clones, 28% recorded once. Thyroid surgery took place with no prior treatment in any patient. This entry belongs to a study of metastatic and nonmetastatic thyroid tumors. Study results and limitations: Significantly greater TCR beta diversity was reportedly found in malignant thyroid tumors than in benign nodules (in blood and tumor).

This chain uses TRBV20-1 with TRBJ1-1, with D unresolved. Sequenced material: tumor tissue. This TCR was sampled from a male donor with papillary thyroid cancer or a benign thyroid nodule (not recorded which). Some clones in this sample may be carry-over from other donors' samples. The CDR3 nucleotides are TGCAGTGCTAGAGTCGTTCTGGAGTTGAACACTGAAGCTTTCTTT. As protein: CSARVVLELNTEAFF.